This TCR beta chain came from a study of response to subunit inactivated influenza vaccine. V was clipped by 3 bases and J by 1 base; unmatched bases: 6. The CDR3 consists of 17 residues. This clonotype has a count of ten or more. TCRdb re-derived calls from the RT-PCR reads in MiXCR, one entry per CDR3 protein. The repertoire includes around 600,000 distinct CDR3 sequences, 11% of them detected once, and approximately 10% sits in the top ten. These records were also assigned to another study, of T cells expressing NK-cell markers. As that report states: UMIs were included in TCR beta cDNA generated by 5'RACE template switching. Only alpha-beta TCR T cells were sorted in several experiments, using an anti-gamma-delta TCR antibody.

This specimen consisted of PBMCs from blood, obtained on the day of vaccination. The chain recombines TRBV12-3 or TRBV12-4 with TRBJ2-1; 10 nucleotides agree with TRBD2. This receptor was identified in a man aged 50 or older who received an inactivated influenza vaccine. The CDR3 DNA sequence: TGTGCCAGCAGTTTTCTACTAGCGGGAAGGTCCTACAATGAGCAGTTCTTC. Its translation is CASSFLLAGRSYNEQFF.